These T cell receptor beta chains were read from a single sample in a study of early T cells in non-severe SARS-CoV-2 infection. MiXCR was run by TCRdb on the 5' RACE reads, yielding one entry per CDR3 protein. This sample yields approximately 100,000 distinct CDR3 sequences, of which approximately 9.9% are seen a single time; approximately 5% belongs to the top ten. What was sequenced was whole blood. The origin of the receptors is an adult who was a healthcare worker with PCR-confirmed SARS-CoV-2 infection or an uninfected control (not recorded which). Both conserved end residues are part of each CDR3. Fields, in order: V gene, J gene, D gene, clone size, CDR3 protein, CDR3 DNA. D genes are given only for firm matches. The size entry is marked missing in some rows and otherwise reads once, few, many or a size class.

v_call: TRBV29-1
j_call: TRBJ1-1
d_call: -
clone_size: few
cdr3_aa: CSVEGPGAFF
cdr3_nt: TGCAGCGTTGAGGGCCCGGGGGCTTTCTTT

v_call: TRBV28
j_call: TRBJ1-1
d_call: -
clone_size: -
cdr3_aa: CASSPITRGIITEAFF
cdr3_nt: TGTGCCAGCAGCCCCATAACCAGGGGTATAATCACTGAAGCTTTCTTT

v_call: TRBV20-1
j_call: TRBJ2-1
d_call: TRBD2
clone_size: -
cdr3_aa: CSARGPLARGNEQFF
cdr3_nt: TGCAGTGCTAGAGGCCCACTAGCGAGGGGCAATGAGCAGTTCTTC

v_call: TRBV19
j_call: TRBJ2-1
d_call: -
clone_size: -
cdr3_aa: CASRLYNEQFF
cdr3_nt: TGTGCCAGTAGACTATACAATGAGCAGTTCTTC

v_call: TRBV20-1
j_call: TRBJ2-7
d_call: -
clone_size: -
cdr3_aa: CSAGQADSYEQYF
cdr3_nt: TGCAGTGCTGGTCAAGCCGACTCCTACGAGCAGTACTTC

v_call: TRBV10-1
j_call: TRBJ2-7
d_call: TRBD2
clone_size: many
cdr3_aa: CASSDHPLAGAHEQYF
cdr3_nt: TGCGCCAGCAGTGACCACCCATTAGCGGGAGCTCACGAGCAGTACTTC

v_call: TRBV12-3/TRBV12-4
j_call: TRBJ1-2
d_call: -
clone_size: -
cdr3_aa: CASWGAWSGYTF
cdr3_nt: TGTGCCAGTTGGGGGGCGTGGTCTGGCTACACCTTC

v_call: TRBV9
j_call: TRBJ1-2
d_call: -
clone_size: many
cdr3_aa: CASSVIANYGYTF
cdr3_nt: TGTGCCAGCAGCGTAATCGCAAACTATGGCTACACCTTC

v_call: TRBV12-3/TRBV12-4
j_call: TRBJ2-1
d_call: -
clone_size: -
cdr3_aa: CASSFRASYNEQFF
cdr3_nt: TGTGCCAGCAGTTTCCGGGCCTCCTACAATGAGCAGTTCTTC

v_call: TRBV7-6
j_call: TRBJ2-2
d_call: -
clone_size: -
cdr3_aa: CASKVGPGVNTGELFF
cdr3_nt: TGTGCCAGCAAAGTGGGTCCGGGGGTGAACACCGGGGAGCTGTTTTTT

v_call: TRBV6-2/TRBV6-3
j_call: TRBJ1-2
d_call: -
clone_size: -
cdr3_aa: CASSYLRDGYTF
cdr3_nt: TGTGCCAGCAGTTACCTTCGGGATGGCTACACCTTC